Given below is one T cell receptor beta chain in context. Germline V CDR1 and CDR2: SGHTA, FQGNSA. Trimming at V came to 5 bases and at J to 3 bases, leaving 10 bases not matched to a gene. The length of the CDR3 is 17 residues. Seattle's cohort entered during active infection and was followed longitudinally. In the authors' methods: Using reference gene primer amplification, nucleated cell counts were estimated. Clones were sequenced by immunoSEQ multiplex PCR, and TCRdb holds only the in-frame ones, with some missing. That table gives V, J and clone size, and the DNA gave D and trimming. This sample has tens of thousands of clones, with around 80% found just once. These data originate in a study of blood T cell repertoires in COVID-19. Across the whole study: COVID-19 samples collected from the United States, Italy and Spain covered acute and convalescent phases. Nucleic acid was either cDNA or gDNA, and it came from T cells, B-cell-depleted T cells, or PBMCs.

This chain uses TRBV7-2 with TRBJ2-3; 11 positions match TRBD1. Source material: peripheral blood. This clonotype was sampled from a man over 45 with COVID-19, enrolled during active disease. The CDR3 DNA is TGTGCCAGCAGCGCCGGACAGGGGGCGTTTACAACAGATACGCAGTATTTT. It codes for CASSAGQGAFTTDTQYF. The full variable domain, in which reference TRBV7-2 and TRBJ2-3 provide the parts outside the CDR3, is GAGVSQSPSNKVTEKGKDVELRCDPISGHTALYWYRQSLGQGLEFLIYFQGNSAPDKSGLPSDRFSAERTGGSVSTLTIQRTQQEDSAVYLCASSAGQGAFTTDTQYFGPGTRLTVL.